These 15 T cell receptor beta chains came from one sample sequenced in a study of T cells in Graves' hyperthyroidism and ophthalmopathy. Amplification yielded TCR beta CDR3 regions, with RNA transcripts as the source. The TCR CDR3 first-round RT-PCR relied on the HTBI primer set. TCRdb re-called the multiplex PCR reads through MiXCR, storing one row per CDR3 protein. The repertoire holds approximately 570,000 distinct CDR3 sequences, with less than 20% as singletons. The sample taken for sequencing was blood. The receptors shown here come from a man between 40 and 49 years old with Graves' ophthalmopathy.

The genes are TRBV7-9 and TRBJ2-3; TRBD2 might be the D (6 bases). V lost 1 base, J lost 5 bases, and 16 bases lay in between. The CDR3 has 16 amino acids. CDR1 and CDR2 (germline): SEHNR, FQNEAQ (reference sequence). CDR3 amino acids: CASSLVSIAEGDTQYF. CDR3 bases: TGTGCCAGCAGCTTAGTATCCATCGCGGAGGGAGATACGCAGTATTTT.

The rearrangement joins TRBV2 to TRBJ2-2; D may be TRBD1 or TRBD2 (6 bases each). Germline loops: CDR1 SNHLY, CDR2 FYNNEI. V shed 8 bases and J shed 2 bases, with 9 bases lying between them. CDR3 length equals 13 residues. Here the CDR3 reads CASGGRNTGELFF. DNA of the CDR3: TGTGCCAGCGGGGGGCGTAACACCGGGGAGCTGTTTTTT. The whole variable domain, filled in from reference TRBV2 and TRBJ2-2, reads EPEVTQTPSHQVTQMGQEVILRCVPISNHLYFYWYRQILGQKVEFLVSFYNNEISEKSEIFDDQFSVERPDGSNFTLKIRSTKLEDSAMYFCASGGRNTGELFFGEGSRLTVL.

Turning to this clonotype: With a much larger clone just one base away, this may be a read error. This rearrangement joins TRBV20-1 to TRBJ2-1; D might be TRBD2 (6 bases). TRBJ2-7 explains the end of the DNA better; the J call may be wrong. Germline V gives CDR1 DFQATT, CDR2 SNEGSKA (reference sequence). The CDR3 sequence is 13 residues long. CDR3 amino acids: CSARPRGYNEQYF. DNA for the CDR3: TGCAGTGCTAGGCCCCGGGGGTACAATGAGCAGTACTTC.

The chain uses TRBV10-3 and TRBJ1-1, with D unresolved. V dropped 2 bases and J dropped 3 bases, with 4 bases sitting between them. CDR3 size: 12 residues. CDR1 and CDR2 (germline): ENHRY, SYGVKD. The CDR3 is CAISEAYTEAFF. The CDR3 DNA reads as TGTGCCATCAGTGAGGCCTACACTGAAGCTTTCTTT.

The CDR3 DNA sequence: TGTGCCAGCAGTTACGGGGACAGGGGTGGCGAGCAGTACTTC. It is translated as CASSYGDRGGEQYF. The V call is TRBV6-5, the J call TRBJ2-7, with TRBD1 identical over 10 bases. V trimming: 2 bases; J trimming: 6 bases; junction bases outside the gene matches: 4. CDR3 length: 14 residues. Germline CDR1 MNHEY, CDR2 SVGAGI.

The J gene is TRBJ2-2, the V gene TRBV19; 9 bases fit TRBD1. J was trimmed by 1 base and V by 5 bases; bases with no gene match: 5. Per the germline V gene, CDR1 is LNHDA and CDR2 is SQIVND (reference sequence). The CDR3 is made up of 16 amino acids. The CDR3: CASSPRDRVNTGELFF. In nucleotides, the CDR3 is TGTGCCAGTAGTCCGCGGGACAGGGTGAACACCGGGGAGCTGTTTTTT.

This clonotype was seen at least ten times. The chain combines TRBV18 with TRBJ2-5, with 7 bases identical to TRBD1. Germline V CDR1 and CDR2: KGHSH, LQKENI. The CDR3 totals 13 residues. The junction had 3 bases not matched to a gene; V was cut back by 3 bases and J by 5 bases. CDR3: CASSPGQSETQYF. The DNA for the CDR3 is TGTGCCAGCTCACCGGGACAGAGTGAGACCCAGTACTTC.

With regard to this clonotype: This sequence may be a read error, since a much larger clone differs from it by one base. This chain joins TRBV27 and TRBJ2-7, with 11 positions matching TRBD2. This CDR3 has 14 residues. Germline assignment: CDR1 MNHEY and CDR2 SMNVEV (reference sequence). The V segment lost 3 bases and the J segment 5 bases; nucleotides outside the gene matches: 3. The CDR3 here is CASSFSGRANEQYF. CDR3 DNA: TGTGCCAGCAGTTTTAGCGGGAGGGCGAACGAGCAGTACTTC.

This clonotype was counted at least ten times. This chain links TRBV2 with TRBJ1-5, with D unclear. In germline, CDR1 is SNHLY, CDR2 FYNNEI. V was clipped by 3 bases and J by 11 bases, with 8 bases between them. The CDR3 runs to 11 residues. The CDR3 here is CASSDLVAQHF. The CDR3 DNA reads TGTGCCAGCAGTGACCTAGTGGCCCAGCATTTT.

This clonotype has at least ten counts. The chain is built from TRBV10-3 and TRBJ2-6; weak D call: TRBD1 (6 bases). Germline lookup yields CDR1 ENHRY and CDR2 SYGVKD. The CDR3 runs to 18 residues. V was cut by 6 bases and J by 0 bases, with 18 bases left in between. CDR3 in amino acids: CAIRMGAGEGSGANVLTF. In nucleotides, the CDR3 is TGTGCCATCAGGATGGGTGCAGGGGAAGGCTCTGGGGCCAACGTCCTGACTTTC.

This clonotype was counted a few times. The chain combines TRBV3-1 with TRBJ2-3; maybe TRBD1 (6 bases). Trimming removed 4 bases at V and 3 bases at J, with 14 bases between. Germline V lookup: CDR1 LGHDT, CDR2 YNNKEL (reference sequence). The CDR3 length is 15 residues. The DNA of the CDR3 is TGTGCCAGCAGCCCGCTGGGGGCCGGTACAGATACGCAGTATTTT. Its translation: CASSPLGAGTDTQYF.

This clonotype was seen only a few times. Here the CDR3 DNA reads TGTGCCAGCAGGTGGACTAGCAGCGCCCAAGAGACCCAGTACTTC. Protein sequence: CASRWTSSAQETQYF. The gene calls are TRBV28 and TRBJ2-5, with 8 bases that match TRBD2. Germline-derived CDR1 and CDR2 are MDHEN and SYDVKM. The CDR3 totals 15 residues. The V and J ends lost 6 bases and 1 base, in that order; junction bases with no gene match: 7.

The chain joins TRBV7-2 to TRBJ2-7, with 7 bases matching TRBD2. The CDR3 is made up of 13 amino acids. Germline V gene data show CDR1 as SGHTA and CDR2 as FQGNSA. V trimming: 10 bases; J trimming: 6 bases; junction bases outside the gene matches: 12. CDR3 in DNA: TGTGCCACGCAGTTGGGAGGGATCTCCGAGCAGTACTTC. Translating it yields CATQLGGISEQYF.

The rearrangement joins TRBV12-3 or TRBV12-4 to TRBJ2-2, with D perhaps matching TRBD2 (5 bases). This CDR3 is 14 amino acids long. V dropped 3 bases and J dropped 6 bases, with 11 bases sitting between them. The CDR3 loop reads CASSLKAGAGELFF. The CDR3 DNA sequence: TGTGCCAGCAGTTTGAAGGCGGGCGCCGGGGAGCTGTTTTTT.

The gene calls are TRBV6-2 or TRBV6-3 and TRBJ1-5; D remains unclear. V gave up 0 bases and J gave up 0 bases, with 6 bases separating them. The CDR3 totals 15 residues. Germline CDR1 is MNHEY and CDR2 is SVGEGT. In DNA, the CDR3 is TGTGCCAGCAGTTACTCCCCTTATAGCAATCAGCCCCAGCATTTT. The encoded protein is CASSYSPYSNQPQHF.